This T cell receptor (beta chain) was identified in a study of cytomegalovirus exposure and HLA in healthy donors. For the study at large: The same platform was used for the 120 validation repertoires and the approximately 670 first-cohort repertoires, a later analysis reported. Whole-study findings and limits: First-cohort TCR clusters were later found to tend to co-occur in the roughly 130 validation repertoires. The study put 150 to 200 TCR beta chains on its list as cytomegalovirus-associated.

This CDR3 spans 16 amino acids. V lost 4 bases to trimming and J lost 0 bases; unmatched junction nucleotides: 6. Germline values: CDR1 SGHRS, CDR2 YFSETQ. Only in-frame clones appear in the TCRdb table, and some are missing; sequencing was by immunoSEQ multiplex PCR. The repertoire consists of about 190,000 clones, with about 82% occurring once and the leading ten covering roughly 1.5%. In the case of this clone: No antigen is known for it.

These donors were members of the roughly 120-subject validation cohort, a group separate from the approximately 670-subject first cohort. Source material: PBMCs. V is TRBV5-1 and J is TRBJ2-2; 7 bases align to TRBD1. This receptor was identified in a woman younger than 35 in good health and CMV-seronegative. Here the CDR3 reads CASSRLGGSNTGELFF. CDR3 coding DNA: TGCGCCAGCAGCCGCCTAGGGGGCTCGAACACCGGGGAGCTGTTTTTT.